One and the same sample provided the 5 T cell receptor beta chains below, sequenced in a study of cytomegalovirus exposure and HLA in healthy donors (dated by TCRdb to about 2017). The library was built by means of the immunoSEQ multiplex PCR assay. The multiplex PCR relied on a mix of 60 forward primers for TCR Vbeta segments and 13 reverse primers for TCR Jbeta segments. The immuneACCESS repertoire file appears here via TCRdb, limited to in-frame rearrangements. These files lack a portion of the clones; in checked studies, under half of the deficit traces to unresolved V genes, and the cause of the others is not known. Counted in this sample were about 140,000 clones; around four fifths of them appeared once. Less than 1.5% of the sample belongs to the ten largest clones. Sequenced sample: PBMCs. Every receptor here comes from a man in his thirties or forties in good health and CMV-seropositive.

The chain links TRBV11-3 to TRBJ2-6; D call uncertain. This CDR3 has 15 residues. The germline CDR1 and CDR2 sequences are SGHNT and YENEEA. The V end was cut by 0 bases, the J end by 2 bases, with 5 bases between. CDR3 protein: CASSLEAAGANVLTF. Here the CDR3 DNA reads TGTGCCAGCAGCTTAGAGGCCGCTGGGGCCAACGTCCTGACTTTC.

The rearrangement links TRBV6-1 to TRBJ1-2; tentative D call: TRBD1 (5 bases). The germline gives CDR1 MNHNS, CDR2 SASEGT. V was cut by 0 bases and J by 4 bases, with 12 bases left in between. There are 15 residues in the CDR3. The CDR3 DNA reads TGTGCCAGCAGTGAAGCGGTTGGTCAGGGCTATGGCTACACCTTC. Translating it yields CASSEAVGQGYGYTF.

The chain carries TRBV7-3 and TRBJ1-1; 9 bases agree with TRBD1. The germline CDR1 and CDR2 sequences are SGHTA and FQGTGA. CDR3 length: 15 residues. Germline trimming cut 5 bases from V and 4 bases from J; bases unmatched to any gene: 8. The CDR3 bases are TGTGCCAGCAGCCAGGGACAGGGACGAGGCACTGAAGCTTTCTTT. Amino acid sequence: CASSQGQGRGTEAFF.

This rearrangement joins TRBV27 to TRBJ2-7; 10 bases line up with TRBD1. After removal of 5 bases from V and 6 bases from J, the junction contained 10 bases not matched to a gene. This CDR3 region has 15 residues. CDR1 is MNHEY and CDR2 is SMNVEV in the germline V gene (reference sequence). The CDR3 DNA reads TGTGCCAGCAGTCCAACCGGGACAGGGGTGGGCGAGCAGTACTTC. Translation gives CASSPTGTGVGEQYF.

The chain links TRBV7-2 to TRBJ1-3, with D unclear. Germline-derived CDR1 and CDR2 are SGHTA and FQGNSA. This CDR3 contains 14 residues. With 1 base removed from V and 2 bases from J, the gap between germline ends came to 6 bases. Here the CDR3 reads CASSLGGAGNTIYF. The CDR3 DNA sequence: TGTGCCAGCAGCTTAGGGGGAGCTGGAAACACCATATATTTT.